This TCR beta chain appears in the sequencing data of a study of T cells in Graves' hyperthyroidism and ophthalmopathy. Trimming cost V 4 bases and J 10 bases, with 24 bases left between them. Germline V CDR1 and CDR2: SGDLS, YYNGEE. CDR3 length: 16 residues. The study enrolled patients aged 18 to 65 with newly diagnosed hyperthyroidism of under 2 months' duration. Amplified TCR beta CDR3 regions came from RNA transcripts. Initially, a first-round RT-PCR of the TCR CDR3 employed the HTBI primer set. TCRdb passed the multiplex PCR reads through MiXCR, listing each CDR3 protein once. This sample has 400,000 to 500,000 distinct CDR3 sequences, with around 15% found just once.

This TCR was sampled from a young woman with Graves' hyperthyroidism. The chain carries TRBV9 and TRBJ2-1; possibly TRBD1 or TRBD2 for D (5 bases each). Source material: blood. The CDR3 DNA reads TGTGCCAGCAGCCCCCCCCGTAGAGGGACCATACCGGAGCAGTTCTTC. This translates into CASSPPRRGTIPEQFF.